The 10 T cell receptor beta chains reported below all come from one sample, sequenced in a study of control samples from healthy donors and cancer patients. The repertoire was sequenced with immunoSEQ multiplex PCR; TCRdb's copy has only in-frame clones and lacks some. Of some 19,000 clones listed, around 84% were seen once; the top ten hold approximately 25%. The sequenced material came from PBMCs. The receptors originated from a man aged 55 to 70 with colorectal cancer.

The chain has TRBV5-5 and TRBJ2-3; 8 positions agree with TRBD2. V lost 5 bases to trimming and J lost 2 bases; unmatched junction nucleotides: 7. The CDR3 runs 15 residues. Germline CDR1 SGHKS, CDR2 YYEKEE (reference sequence). CDR3 loop: CASSSGGRVTDTQYF. Here the CDR3 DNA reads TGTGCCAGCAGTTCGGGGGGGCGGGTCACAGATACGCAGTATTTT.

In this sample, this clone turned up a few times. The CDR3 DNA reads as TGTGCCAGTAGCCCTAGGGGGAGGCAGGGAGGAACTGAAGCTTTCTTT. It translates to CASSPRGRQGGTEAFF. The chain couples TRBV19 to TRBJ1-1, with D possibly matching TRBD1 (6 bases). The CDR3 consists of 16 residues. CDR1 and CDR2 (germline): LNHDA, SQIVND (reference sequence). Between the trimmed V and J ends, which lost 6 bases and 5 bases, there was a span of 22 bases.

This clone has more than one count but fewer than ten. The CDR3 here is CSVVKGLEQYF. The DNA for the CDR3 is TGCAGCGTTGTAAAAGGCCTCGAGCAGTACTTC. The J gene is TRBJ2-7, the V gene TRBV29-1, with no clear D. Germline lookup yields CDR1 SQVTM and CDR2 ANQGSEA. The CDR3 spans 11 residues. Between the trimmed V and J ends, which lost 4 bases and 6 bases, there was a span of 10 bases.

The chain recombines TRBV4-1 with TRBJ1-2; D is perhaps TRBD1 (5 bases). Germline CDR1 and CDR2: MGHRA and YSYEKL. Between the trimmed V and J ends, which lost 5 bases and 1 base, there was a span of 11 bases. CDR3 length: 14 amino acids. The CDR3 DNA reads TGCGCCAGCAGCGACAGACGATATAACTATGGCTACACCTTC. Translation gives CASSDRRYNYGYTF.

This clone was detected only once. The chain has TRBV18 and TRBJ2-7; 7 nucleotides agree with TRBD1. Losses at the gene ends were 3 bases for V and 3 bases for J; bases not matched to a gene: 2. CDR3 size: 13 residues. In germline, CDR1 is KGHSH, CDR2 LQKENI. The CDR3 bases are TGTGCCAGCTCACCGGGGACAGTCTACGAGCAGTACGTC. This sequence encodes CASSPGTVYEQYV.

This clone was seen a few times. The chain uses TRBV3-1 (or the pseudogene TRBV3-2) and TRBJ1-1; 7 bases agree with TRBD1. The germline gives CDR1 LGHDT, CDR2 YNNKEL (reference sequence). The trim removed 3 bases at V and 1 base at J, leaving 5 bases unmatched. The CDR3 consists of 15 residues. The CDR3 DNA reads TGTGCCAGCAGCCATGGGACAGTTAGGAACACTGAAGCTTTCTTT. Protein: CASSHGTVRNTEAFF.

The chain is built from TRBV9 and TRBJ1-2, with D unclear. There are 12 residues in the CDR3. V was shortened by 3 bases and J by 4 bases, with 7 bases between the two germline ends. The V gene's germline CDR1 is SGDLS and CDR2 YYNGEE. CDR3 DNA sequence: TGTGCCAGCAGCGAGAGGACCTATGGCTACACCTTC. Its protein product is CASSERTYGYTF.

This chain links TRBV27 with TRBJ2-2, with TRBD2 identical over 7 bases. The CDR3 is 16 amino acids. V dropped 1 base and J dropped 10; count of bases not matched to a gene: 12. Germline loops: CDR1 MNHEY, CDR2 SMNVEV (reference sequence). The CDR3 is CASSLYGGGKVVELFF. As DNA, the CDR3 is TGTGCCAGCAGTTTATACGGCGGGGGTAAGGTCGTGGAGCTGTTTTTT.

This clone occurred once. The J gene is TRBJ2-3, the V gene TRBV6-2 or TRBV6-3; no reliable D call. The CDR3 contains 16 residues. Germline-derived CDR1 and CDR2 are MNHEY and SVGEGT. The V end lost 2 bases, the J end lost 2 bases, and 14 bases lay between the germline ends. CDR3 sequence (DNA): TGTGCCAGCAGTTACGACCCGCTCCTAAACACAGATACGCAGTATTTT. Translation gives CASSYDPLLNTDTQYF.

This clone was picked up a small number of times. The chain couples TRBV11-2 to TRBJ1-2; perhaps TRBD1 as D (5 bases). This CDR3 spans 14 amino acids. Trimming took 0 bases from V and 8 from J, leaving 13 bases between them. Germline V gene data show CDR1 as SGHAT and CDR2 as FQNNGV. The CDR3 loop reads CASSLDLSWGGYTF. The CDR3 nucleotides read TGTGCCAGCAGCTTAGATTTAAGCTGGGGCGGCTACACCTTC.